The clone carrying this T cell receptor (beta chain) was counted at least ten times. Its cognate antigen is unknown. Germline V lookup: CDR1 SGHVS, CDR2 FNYEAQ. The CDR3 is 15 amino acids. Trimming pared 4 bases from V and 2 bases from J, leaving 15 bases between. This record belongs to a study of T cell repertoires in cytomegalovirus infection. Study-level findings and limits: Across the ex vivo response, the dominant clonotypes were HLA-C-restricted CMV-specific TCR beta clonotypes.

MiXCR, run by TCRdb on the reads, gives a single entry per CDR3 protein. The profile covers approximately 250,000 distinct CDR3 sequences, with approximately 9.1% appearing a single time and more than 12% taken by the ten largest. The clonotype was recovered from a human donor in good health (CMV status not recorded). Some clones in this sample may be carry-over from other donors' samples. The chain has TRBV7-6 and TRBJ2-7, with a weak D call TRBD2 (5 bases). The source material was PBMCs. The CDR3 is CASSSQPGSTYEQYF. The CDR3 nucleotides read TGTGCCAGCAGCTCCCAGCCGGGGTCGACCTACGAGCAGTACTTC.